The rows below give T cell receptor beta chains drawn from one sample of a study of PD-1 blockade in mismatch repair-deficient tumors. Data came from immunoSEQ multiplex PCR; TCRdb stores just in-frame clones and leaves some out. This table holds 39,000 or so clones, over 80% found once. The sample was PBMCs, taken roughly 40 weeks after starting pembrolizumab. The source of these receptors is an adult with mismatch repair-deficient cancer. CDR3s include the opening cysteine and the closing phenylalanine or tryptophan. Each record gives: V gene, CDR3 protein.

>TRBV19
CASSRTGAETQYF
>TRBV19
CASSVNSFNSPLHF
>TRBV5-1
CASSWDRASEAFF
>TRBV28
CASSLPETGAPTF
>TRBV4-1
CASSHDPTGVFQPQHF
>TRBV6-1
CASSRDRGETQYF
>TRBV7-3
CASSQTSGAYNEQFF
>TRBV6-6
CASRPGTKTTNEKLFF
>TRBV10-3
CAISAPLGTGKVNTEAFF
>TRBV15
CATSSHATQNQPQHF
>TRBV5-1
CASSTGQGGDTQYF
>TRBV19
CASTRDMGHEAFF
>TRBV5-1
CASSSEALNREAFF
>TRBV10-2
CASSGLRDRGRLNEKLFF
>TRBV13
CASSLFRGRVSDTQYF
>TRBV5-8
CASSRGLENEQFF
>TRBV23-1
CASSQRWARDRSHEQYF
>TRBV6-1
CASSGQGFPSGANVLTF
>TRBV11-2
CASSNTGGNYGYTF
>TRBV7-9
CASRPRGNRGIEKLFF
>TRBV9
CASSVTSGGITDTQYF
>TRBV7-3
CASSTSRGETQYF
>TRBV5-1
CASRPGTGLYGYTF
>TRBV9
CASSVGLAREQFF
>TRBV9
CASSVVAGGGEQYF
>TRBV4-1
CASRERGSGLYEQYF